In its sample, the clone carrying this T cell receptor (beta chain) was seen a few times. Its antigen is still unknown. This sample was included in a study of cytomegalovirus exposure and HLA in healthy donors. Study-level findings and limits: Most subjects had HLA-A and HLA-B alleles reportedly predicted accurately by TCR beta sequences. Per published reports, the classifier diagnosed cytomegalovirus status with high specificity and sensitivity.

The PCR made use of 60 Vbeta and 13 Jbeta primers. Methods used by the authors: A later analysis tallied 87 million or so unique TCR beta chains, approximately 10 million of them shared. Sequenced by immunoSEQ multiplex PCR; TCRdb stores in-frame clones only, minus some. D and trimming come from the DNA, and the V and J calls and clone size come from that table. The sample includes 150,000 to 200,000 clones, around 75% of them seen just once. The germline V gene encodes CDR1 SNHLY and CDR2 FYNNEI. The CDR3 totals 15 residues. J was trimmed by 7 bases and V by 3 bases; bases with no gene match: 5. V usage is TRBV2 and J usage is TRBJ1-6, with 8 bases identical to TRBD1. The sequencing input was PBMCs. This sequence originates from a woman aged 50 to 60 in good health and CMV-seronegative. In nucleotides, the CDR3 is TGTGCCAGCAGTGATCCACAGGGGGGCAATTCACCCCTCCACTTT. Its protein is CASSDPQGGNSPLHF.